This entry is about one T cell receptor (beta chain). Its specific antigen is unknown. Base qualities are not at hand, and no much larger clone is one base apart. Based on the germline V gene (reference sequence), the CDR1 and CDR2 sequences are SEHNR and FQNEAQ. Counted from cysteine to phenylalanine, this CDR3 has 15 amino acids. The DNA shown is the 45-base CDR3, in frame from base 1. The junction carries 10 bases between V and J, which are trimmed by 1 base and 0 bases respectively. The sample comes from a study of cytomegalovirus exposure and HLA in healthy donors (dated by TCRdb to about 2017). In terms of the full investigation: In an earlier analysis of 450 to 750 of the donors, 250 to 350 Gb of sequence data and some 120 million unique TCR beta sequences from 150 million to 200 million T cells were reported. An early release covering roughly 600 HLA-typed donors comprised roughly 300 gigabases of sequencing data and tens of millions of unique TCR sequences. Of the roughly 420 genotyped donors, less than 90% were placed in the genetic ancestry cluster associated with self-reported Caucasian donors. The aim of the study was to test whether cataloging public T cell receptors could identify signatures of past pathogen exposure. Using immunosequencing, the study profiled T cell repertoires from about 650 subjects and related those repertoires to cytomegalovirus serostatus. A separate validation cohort of over 95 different subjects was used in addition to the roughly 700-subject first cohort. To predict cytomegalovirus infection status, the study brought together high-throughput TCR immunosequencing, statistical association of individual TCRs with disease status, and machine learning. A later analysis re-analyzed previously published TCR beta repertoires from 600 to 850 donors and added high-resolution HLA genotyping to study TCR occurrence patterns. In the later analysis, no new phenotypic data were used to find candidate immune exposures; instead, reliance was placed on TCR beta sequences and their occurrence across donors. An earlier analysis of approximately 640 of the donors applied high-throughput TCR beta sequencing to assess whether each TCR beta V gene segment acted as functional or pseudogenic. Alongside the repertoire data, information on donor age, sex, ethnicity and CMV serostatus was compiled. A later genetic analysis took genome-wide SNP genotypes for about 55% of the roughly 700 donors and used that subset as a discovery cohort. Every repertoire in the discovery cohort had been generated on one and the same sequencing platform. Both class I and class II loci were covered by HLA typing, at four-digit resolution. The number of donors typed differed by locus, with roughly 629-640 for A, B, C, DRB1 and DQB1, more than 500 for DQA1, about 610 for DPA1, and around 460 for DPB1. Because of strong linkage in the cohort, five DR-DQ haplotypes were treated as single units for association and clustering. Among about 370 genotyped donors of the cohort, an average of about 220,000 unique TCR beta nucleotide sequences was sequenced per donor, of which roughly 17% were non-productive.

Summary of the overall study and its limitations: Correlated functional status among segregating V segments might be attributable to linkage disequilibrium, but an unknown experimental factor could not be ruled out. According to a later genetic analysis, donors in an Asian-associated ancestry cluster had fewer N-insertions in productive TCRs than the approximately 690-donor mean. In vitro tests confirmed that a few of the cytomegalovirus-associated TCR beta chains recognize cytomegalovirus antigens. Some IMGT-functional V segments, including TRBV6-2 and TRBV6-3, could not be distinguished by the 87-base-pair reads and were therefore excluded. When HLA alleles, especially DR and DQ, strongly co-occurred, attributing TCR associations to individual alleles was difficult. A later analysis associated 15,000 to 20,000 TCR beta sequences with specific HLA alleles at a false discovery rate of 0.05. A later analysis reported that several top co-occurrence clusters appeared linked to parvovirus B19, influenza, CMV and Epstein-Barr virus. In the study, some 160 TCR beta chains were listed as associated with cytomegalovirus. For the cohort, immune exposure information was limited to CMV serostatus. The classifier was reported to diagnose cytomegalovirus status with high specificity and sensitivity in both the original and validation cohorts. The authors suggested that the approach could potentially be generalized to other disease states and immunological phenotypes. Most CMV-associated TCR beta chains appeared to be HLA-restricted in a later analysis, and the HLA associations seemed to be driven largely by CMV exposure. Because counts were too low, roughly 17 rarely observed V segments, including chromosome 9 orphons, were left out of the earlier analysis of some 640 of the donors. An association between a missense DCLRE1C variant and V-gene and J-gene trimming of TCR beta chains was found in a later genetic analysis and replicated in an independent cohort. In this cohort, only TCR beta chains were sequenced, and detectable features were limited by the absence of alpha or paired-chain data. A further reported finding was that TCR beta sequences accurately predicted the HLA-A and HLA-B alleles for most subjects in the first cohort. In an earlier analysis of fewer than 750 of the donors, most TCR beta V segments were observed in productive rearrangements about 90% or about 30% of the time, broadly matching IMGT annotations. A cluster of highly shared sequence variants was judged likely to be a technical artifact of the sequencing pipeline. Because HLA typing was missing for some donors at each locus, association tests included only the typed subset. While some public TCRs were present in many individuals, most TCR sequences turned up only very rarely across donors. In a later analysis, HLA-associated TCR beta chains showed more clonal expansion and lower generation probabilities than non-associated chains that were equally common. Presence/absence analyses assumed roughly uniform sequencing depth across donors, an assumption that may not hold. According to a later analysis, TCR association rates differed among HLA loci, with DRB1 alleles showing the most associated TCRs and HLA-C alleles showing the fewest.

Library preparation employed the immunoSEQ multiplex PCR assay. For the multiplex PCR, a mixture combining 60 forward primers for TCR Vbeta segments and 13 reverse primers for TCR Jbeta segments was used. The CDR3 region of rearranged TCR beta genes was amplified from genomic DNA with a multiplex PCR assay. Amplified TCR beta libraries were sequenced as 87-base-pair reads on the Illumina HiSeq System. The source study handled its data this way. A later analysis counted about 80 million unique TCR beta chains across the 666 repertoires, and some 12 million of these chains were shared by at least two donors. Raw reads were error-corrected and collapsed into unique sequences with a nearest-neighbor algorithm that merged closely related sequences to remove PCR and sequencing errors. V, D and J gene segments were assigned by aligning CDR3 sequences to IMGT reference sequences. For a sequence to be retained, at least a six-nucleotide match to both a V gene segment and a J gene segment was required. Rearrangements were classified as productive when the CDR3 lacked stop codons and remained in frame with V and J, and all other rearrangements were classified as non-productive. CDR3 was defined by IMGT convention, running from the second conserved V-encoded cysteine to the conserved J-encoded phenylalanine. The earlier analysis of 550 to 650 of the donors excluded any sequence lacking an unambiguous match to a single V gene segment. In an earlier analysis of around 600 of the donors, V segments were called functional above 56.7% productive rearrangements and were called segregating when the between-donor standard deviation exceeded 5%. A statistical classification framework was built for diagnosing cytomegalovirus status from the catalog of TCR beta chain sequences. A later analysis assigned V and J genes by comparing TCR nucleotide sequences with IMGT/GENE-DB human TR gene sequences. The TCRdist pipeline was used in a later analysis to assign CDR3 sequences and most-parsimonious VDJ recombination scenarios. In a later analysis, every TCR beta chain was defined by the combination of its CDR3 amino acid sequence and its V-gene family, and reads without a unique V-gene family were dropped. As a way to deal with suspected cross-contamination and a sequencing artifact, a later analysis dropped roughly 620 nucleotide sequences that were highly shared and had low generation probability. For each public chain, a later analysis derived a clonal expansion index from normalized ranks of inferred template counts within each repertoire. In a later analysis, generation probabilities were computed using a VDJ recombination model fitted to out-of-frame rearrangements, and the results were checked against IGoR. In a later analysis, hypergeometric tests were used to score TCR-TCR, TCR-HLA and TCR-CMV co-occurrence, with a repertoire-size bias correction applied to TCR pairs. False discovery rates were estimated in a later analysis by permuting HLA or CMV assignments 20 times. In a later analysis, co-occurring TCRs were grouped with DBSCAN, and TCRdist sequence similarity was added when clustering was performed within HLA-allele-positive subsets. For co-occurrence clustering, repertoires with fewer than 30,000 or more than 120,000 public chains were excluded, along with roughly five repertoires with anomalous nucleotide sharing. The source is immuneACCESS, and TCRdb retained only in-frame sequences with V and J called. Part of the clones is not carried over; for the studies checked, unresolved V genes explain less than half of this, and the remainder is unexplained. V, J and clone size were drawn from that table, and D and trimming were deduced from the DNA. For this sample the table gives some 190,000 clones, of which 60% to 80% were detected only once. Of the sample, less than 4% falls within the top ten clones.

The cohort consisted of 650 to 700 healthy bone marrow donors. All cohort members were sampled while nominally healthy, although unrecorded immune exposures were likely present. The donor tested CMV seropositive and was one of the 289 seropositive cohort members. Every donor gave a peripheral blood sample, and the peripheral blood mononuclear cells from that sample were used for TCR beta sequencing. The Qiagen DNeasy Blood Extraction Kit was used to extract genomic DNA from the blood cell samples. The source is a woman in her twenties or thirties in good health and CMV-seropositive. The sample consisted of PBMCs. The chain uses TRBV7-9 and TRBJ2-7, and possibly TRBD1, on 6 matching bases. The sequenced DNA is TGTGCCAGCAGCTTAGGCCAGGGGACCTCCTACGAGCAGTACTTC. Translated, this gives CASSLGQGTSYEQYF.